This TCR beta chain was identified during a study of read filtering for tumor transcriptome and immune sequencing. Study background: Transcriptome libraries were built from DNase-treated RNA. Whole-study results and caveats: IR-seq and RNA-seq agreed better without single-read clonotypes.

The V and J ends lost 6 bases and 0 bases respectively, with 13 bases between them. The CDR3 contains 15 residues. The germline V gene encodes CDR1 SGHTA and CDR2 FQGTGA. In this sample, this clonotype turned up a few times. Its antigen is currently unknown. From about 0.4 ug of RNA, a library with molecular barcoded alpha/delta and beta/gamma adaptors was made. TCRdb recomputed calls from the reads with MiXCR, one row per CDR3 protein. The data hold under 150,000 distinct CDR3 sequences, with over 10% observed a single time. The chain employs TRBV7-3 and TRBJ2-3; D may match TRBD1 or TRBD2 (5 bases each). The sample was a population of CD138-negative cells sorted from bone marrow. The receptor was isolated from a donor aged 40 or over with multiple myeloma. Here the CDR3 reads CASSLQRDSTDTQYF. CDR3 nucleotide sequence: TGTGCCAGCAGTCTACAGAGGGACAGCACAGATACGCAGTATTTT.